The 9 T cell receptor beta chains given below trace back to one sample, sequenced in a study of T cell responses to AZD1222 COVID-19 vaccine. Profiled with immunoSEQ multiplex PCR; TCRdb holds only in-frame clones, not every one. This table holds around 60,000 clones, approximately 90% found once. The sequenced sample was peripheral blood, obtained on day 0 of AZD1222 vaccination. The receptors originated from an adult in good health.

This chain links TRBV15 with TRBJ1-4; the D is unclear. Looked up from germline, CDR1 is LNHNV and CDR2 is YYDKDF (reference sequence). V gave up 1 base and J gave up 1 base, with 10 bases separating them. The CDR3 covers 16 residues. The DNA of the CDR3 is TGTGCCACCAGCAGAGCCCCAGCCCGAACTAATGAAAAACTGTTTTTT. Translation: CATSRAPARTNEKLFF.

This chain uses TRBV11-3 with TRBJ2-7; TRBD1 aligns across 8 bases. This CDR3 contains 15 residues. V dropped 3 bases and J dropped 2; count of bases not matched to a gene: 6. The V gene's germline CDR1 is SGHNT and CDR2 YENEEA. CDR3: CASSLGTGGPYEQYF. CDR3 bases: TGTGCCAGCAGCTTGGGGACAGGTGGACCCTACGAGCAGTACTTC.

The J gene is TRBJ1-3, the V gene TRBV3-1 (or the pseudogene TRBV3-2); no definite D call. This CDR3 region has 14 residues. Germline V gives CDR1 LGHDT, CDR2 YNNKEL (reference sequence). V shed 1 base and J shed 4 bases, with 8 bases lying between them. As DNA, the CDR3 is TGTGCCAGCAGCCAAGTCCGGGCAGGAAACACCATATATTTT. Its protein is CASSQVRAGNTIYF.

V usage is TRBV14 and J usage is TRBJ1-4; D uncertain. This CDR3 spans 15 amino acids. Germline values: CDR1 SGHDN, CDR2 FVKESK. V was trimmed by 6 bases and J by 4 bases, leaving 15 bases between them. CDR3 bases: TGTGCCAGCAGTCGTACGTCGGTAAATAATGAAAAACTGTTTTTT. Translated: CASSRTSVNNEKLFF.

In DNA form, the CDR3 reads TGTGCCTGTTTGGGGATGAACACTGAAGCTTTCTTT. Protein sequence: CACLGMNTEAFF. This chain links TRBV30 with TRBJ1-1; D gene unclear. The CDR3 has 12 amino acids. V shed 6 bases and J shed 0 bases, with 8 bases lying between them. Germline V gives CDR1 GTSNPN, CDR2 SVGIG (reference sequence).

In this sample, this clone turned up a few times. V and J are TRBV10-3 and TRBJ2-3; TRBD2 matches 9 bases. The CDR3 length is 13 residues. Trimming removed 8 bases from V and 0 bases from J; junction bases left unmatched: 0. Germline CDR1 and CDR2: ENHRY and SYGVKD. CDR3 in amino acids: CAIAGGSTDTQYF. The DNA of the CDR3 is TGTGCCATCGCGGGGGGGAGCACAGATACGCAGTATTTT.

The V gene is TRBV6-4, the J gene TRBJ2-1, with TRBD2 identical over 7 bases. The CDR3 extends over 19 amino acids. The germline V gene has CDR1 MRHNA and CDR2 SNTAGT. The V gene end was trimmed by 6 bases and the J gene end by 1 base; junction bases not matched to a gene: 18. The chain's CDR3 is CASSAGDPRSGWSYNEQFF. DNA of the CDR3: TGTGCCAGCAGCGCGGGGGACCCTCGAAGTGGGTGGTCCTACAATGAGCAGTTCTTC.

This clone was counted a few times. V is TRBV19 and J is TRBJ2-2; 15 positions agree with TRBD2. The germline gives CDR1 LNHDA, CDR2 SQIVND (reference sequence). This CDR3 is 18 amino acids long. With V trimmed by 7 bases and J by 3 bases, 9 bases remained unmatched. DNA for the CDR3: TGTGCCAGTACGCGGGGACTAGCGGGGGGAGTGGACACCGGGGAGCTGTTTTTT. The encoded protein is CASTRGLAGGVDTGELFF. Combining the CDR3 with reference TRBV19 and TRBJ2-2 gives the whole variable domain DGGITQSPKYLFRKEGQNVTLSCEQNLNHDAMYWYRQDPGQGLRLIYYSQIVNDFQKGDIAEGYSVSREKKESFPLTVTSAQKNPTAFYLCASTRGLAGGVDTGELFFGEGSRLTVL.

This chain's CDR3 is CASSRVEGNTIYF. The CDR3 DNA sequence: TGTGCCAGTTCCCGTGTCGAGGGAAACACCATATATTTT. V and J are TRBV12-3 or TRBV12-4 and TRBJ1-3; unclear D gene. This CDR3 is built from 13 residues. V was trimmed by 9 bases and J by 4 bases, leaving 13 bases between them.